These 22 T cell receptor beta chains came from one sample sequenced in a study of control samples from healthy donors and cancer patients. The protocol was immunoSEQ multiplex PCR, while the TCRdb copy is restricted to in-frame clones and leaves out a portion. The sample carries over 25,000 clones, around 90% recorded once. Specimen: formalin-fixed, paraffin-embedded tissue. Receptors originate from a female donor with melanoma.

The chain joins TRBV27 to TRBJ2-3; a possible D gene is TRBD1 (6 bases). The CDR3 totals 15 residues. CDR1 is MNHEY and CDR2 is SMNVEV in the germline V gene (reference sequence). V lost 3 bases to trimming and J lost 3 bases, with 13 bases between them. This CDR3 reads CASSFNRQVTDTQYF. The CDR3 DNA reads TGTGCCAGCAGTTTTAACCGACAGGTTACAGATACGCAGTATTTT.

The rearrangement joins TRBV27 to TRBJ2-1; D possibly corresponds to TRBD1 (5 bases). Trimming took 5 bases from V and 0 from J, leaving 11 bases between them. The CDR3 has 15 residues. Germline assignment: CDR1 MNHEY and CDR2 SMNVEV (reference sequence). This CDR3 is CASSPARVSYNEQFF. As DNA, the CDR3 is TGTGCCAGCAGTCCCGCCAGGGTCTCCTACAATGAGCAGTTCTTC.

The chain joins TRBV27 to TRBJ1-1, with TRBD1 matching over 7 bases. The length of the CDR3 is 14 residues. Germline CDR1 MNHEY, CDR2 SMNVEV (reference sequence). V shed 5 bases and J 0 bases; nucleotides not matched to a gene: 3. CDR3 bases: TGTGCCAGCAGTCTACAGGGGATGAACACTGAAGCTTTCTTT. Its protein product is CASSLQGMNTEAFF.

In DNA form, the CDR3 reads TGTGCCACCGCCGGGAAGGGCTGGACCGGGGAGCTGTTTTTT. Translation: CATAGKGWTGELFF. The chain uses TRBV2 and TRBJ2-2, with D perhaps TRBD2 (5 bases). CDR1 SNHLY and CDR2 FYNNEI come from the germline V gene. V was shortened by 10 bases and J by 5 bases, with 17 bases between the two germline ends. The CDR3 spans 14 residues.

CDR3 sequence: CATSALGAQETQYF. The DNA for the CDR3 is TGTGCCACCAGCGCCTTAGGGGCCCAAGAGACCCAGTACTTC. The chain recombines TRBV15 with TRBJ2-5; TRBD1 might be the D (5 bases). The CDR3 sequence is 14 residues long. Trimming stripped 5 bases from V and 1 base from J, with 11 bases between. CDR1 is LNHNV, CDR2 YYDKDF, per germline (reference sequence).

The rearrangement joins TRBV12-2 to TRBJ2-7; the tabulated D call, TRBD1, remains unverified against the DNA. TRBV12-2 is shown as a pseudogene. The CDR3 covers 16 residues. The CDR3 reads CASRLSGSGGSYEQYF. The CDR3 nucleotides are TGTGCAAGTCGCTTATCTGGTTCAGGGGGCTCCTACGAGCAGTACTTC.

The chain is built from TRBV7-9 and TRBJ2-7; D is ambiguous. Deletions cut 4 bases from V and 2 bases from J, with 9 bases between. Per the germline V gene, CDR1 is SEHNR and CDR2 is FQNEAQ (reference sequence). CDR3 length: 13 amino acids. The CDR3 region is CASSYYPAYEQYF. DNA of the CDR3: TGTGCCAGCAGCTATTATCCCGCCTACGAGCAGTACTTC.

Regarding this clone: The sample has other DNA sequences that encode this CDR3 too. V and J are TRBV11-2 and TRBJ2-7; tentatively, D is TRBD2 (5 bases). The V gene lost 1 base and the J gene lost 6 bases, with 13 bases spanning the gap. The germline V gene encodes CDR1 SGHAT and CDR2 FQNNGV. CDR3 length: 14 amino acids. The CDR3 sequence: CASSLVVRGIEQYF. Written as DNA, the CDR3 is TGTGCCAGCAGCTTAGTGGTAAGAGGGATCGAGCAGTACTTC.

In its sample, this clone is large. J is TRBJ2-3 and V is TRBV5-1; 8 bases map to TRBD2. Unmatched junction bases numbered 9, after V lost 1 base and J lost 2 bases. The CDR3 runs 17 residues. Germline CDR1 reads SGHRS; CDR2 reads YFSETQ. For the CDR3, the DNA is TGCGCCAGCAGCTTGCCACGAGCGGGAGCGGACACAGATACGCAGTATTTT. Its protein product is CASSLPRAGADTDTQYF.

This clone was detected a few times. V is TRBV5-4 and J is TRBJ2-3; D is undetermined. V lost 4 bases and J lost 0, with 12 bases in between. Germline CDR1 is SGHNT and CDR2 is YYREEE (reference sequence). The CDR3 extends over 15 amino acids. CDR3 nucleotides: TGTGCCAGCAGCCACGACCCAACTAGCACAGATACGCAGTATTTT. Its protein is CASSHDPTSTDTQYF.

The chain carries TRBV7-2 and TRBJ2-4; D uncertain. The V end lost 2 bases, the J end lost 5 bases, and 16 bases lay between the germline ends. The CDR3 length is 16 residues. CDR1 is SGHTA, CDR2 FQGNSA, per germline. For the CDR3, the DNA is TGTGCCAGCAGCTTAAGTCCGGCAGGCCGTGAAAACATTCAGTACTTC. It is translated as CASSLSPAGRENIQYF.

This clone was detected only a few times. This chain connects TRBV18 to TRBJ1-6; 9 bases match TRBD1. Germline values: CDR1 KGHSH, CDR2 LQKENI. The CDR3 has 16 residues. After removal of 2 bases from V and 7 bases from J, the junction contained 6 bases not matched to a gene. CDR3 in amino acids: CASSPETGGSNSPLHF. The CDR3 DNA reads TGTGCCAGCTCACCAGAGACAGGGGGTTCGAATTCACCCCTCCACTTT.

This rearrangement joins TRBV7-8 to TRBJ1-1; D is undetermined. Germline CDR1 is SGHVS and CDR2 is FQNEAQ. The V gene lost 5 bases and the J gene lost 6 bases, with 7 bases spanning the gap. The CDR3 is made up of 11 amino acids. The CDR3 loop reads CASSHTAEAFF. The CDR3 DNA sequence: TGTGCCAGCAGCCACACGGCTGAAGCTTTCTTT.

Only a few counts were recorded for this clone. The rearrangement joins TRBV4-1 to TRBJ1-2; D perhaps matches TRBD1 (5 bases). Germline CDR1 is MGHRA and CDR2 is YSYEKL. V dropped 0 bases and J dropped 8 bases, with 19 bases sitting between them. The CDR3 totals 16 residues. The CDR3 reads CASSQEDRQGILGYTF. CDR3 bases: TGCGCCAGCAGCCAAGAAGACCGTCAGGGAATATTAGGCTACACCTTC.

V usage is TRBV6-5 and J usage is TRBJ1-3; D remains unclear. Trimming left V 3 bases short and J 4 bases short, with 10 bases between. This CDR3 is 14 amino acids long. Germline V gives CDR1 MNHEY, CDR2 SVGAGI. The CDR3 sequence is CASSYDGGGNTIYF. The DNA of the CDR3 is TGTGCCAGCAGTTATGACGGCGGGGGAAACACCATATATTTT.

The rearrangement uses TRBV2 and TRBJ1-2; tentative D call: TRBD1 (5 bases). Trimming cost V 2 bases and J 8 bases, with 15 bases left between them. Germline V gives CDR1 SNHLY, CDR2 FYNNEI. This CDR3 is built from 14 residues. The DNA for the CDR3 is TGTGCCAGCAGTGAACTGAGGGCAGGGTGGGGCTACACCTTC. As protein: CASSELRAGWGYTF.

This chain uses TRBV28 with TRBJ2-7; D might be TRBD1 (6 bases). This CDR3 region has 15 residues. Germline lookup yields CDR1 MDHEN and CDR2 SYDVKM. Trimming left V 0 bases short and J 0 bases short, with 9 bases between. In DNA, the CDR3 is TGTGCCAGCAGTTTATGGACAGGCGTCTCCTACGAGCAGTACTTC. It is translated as CASSLWTGVSYEQYF.

The chain joins TRBV15 to TRBJ1-1; 7 bases map to TRBD1. Germline V lookup: CDR1 LNHNV, CDR2 YYDKDF (reference sequence). The J segment lost 0 bases and the V segment lost 0 bases, leaving 7 bases of the junction unmatched. This CDR3 has 17 amino acids. DNA of the CDR3: TGTGCCACCAGCAGAGAGGGGACAGTCCTCATGAACACTGAAGCTTTCTTT. Translation: CATSREGTVLMNTEAFF.

This clone was observed a few times. The gene calls are TRBV7-2 and TRBJ2-5; 9 nucleotides align to TRBD2. The germline gives CDR1 SGHTA, CDR2 FQGNSA. The junction had 4 bases not matched to a gene; V was cut back by 4 bases and J by 4 bases. This CDR3 has 14 amino acids. The CDR3 reads CASSYGTSRETQYF. The CDR3, as DNA: TGTGCCAGCAGCTACGGGACTAGCAGAGAGACCCAGTACTTC.

The chain carries TRBV7-7 and TRBJ2-7; weak D call: TRBD2 (6 bases). Germline assignment: CDR1 SSHAT and CDR2 FNYEAQ (reference sequence). V was clipped by 1 base and J by 2 bases, with 9 bases between them. The CDR3 totals 14 residues. Here the CDR3 reads CASSLGAGPYEQYF. The CDR3 DNA reads as TGTGCCAGCAGCTTAGGAGCGGGTCCCTACGAGCAGTACTTC.

This clone was detected only once. The rearrangement joins TRBV30 to TRBJ2-7; 13 bases match TRBD2. Per germline, CDR1 GTSNPN and CDR2 SVGIG (reference sequence). V lost 3 bases, J lost 4 bases, and 9 bases stayed unmatched. This CDR3 is 16 amino acids long. The DNA of the CDR3 is TGTGCCTGGAGCCCCCGACGGACTAGCGGGAGTTACGAGCAGTACTTC. Translating gives CAWSPRRTSGSYEQYF.

The chain joins TRBV9 to TRBJ1-3; D is ambiguous. The germline gives CDR1 SGDLS, CDR2 YYNGEE. The germline V and J ends were trimmed by 1 base and 0 bases, with 14 bases remaining between them. The CDR3 is made up of 17 amino acids. The CDR3 is CASSVSPGASSGNTIYF. CDR3 in DNA: TGTGCCAGCAGCGTATCCCCAGGTGCGAGCTCTGGAAACACCATATATTTT.